This T cell receptor (beta chain) was identified during a study of blood T cell repertoires in COVID-19. The repertoire was sequenced with immunoSEQ multiplex PCR; TCRdb's copy has only in-frame clones and lacks some. This sample has about 70,000 clones; roughly four fifths occur once, and the top ten carry 6.5% to 7.5%. This clone appeared once. During active infection, Seattle patients enrolled and were then monitored through disease. The specimen sequenced was peripheral blood. This receptor was identified in a man aged 30 to 45 with COVID-19, enrolled during active disease.

CDR3 region: CASSPGTGSGTQYF. CDR3 in DNA: TGTGCCAGCAGTCCCGGGACAGGGTCCGGGACCCAGTACTTC. This sequence joins TRBV27 and TRBJ2-5; 9 bases agree with TRBD1. V shed 5 bases, J shed 7 bases, and the junction held 8 bases outside the gene matches. The CDR3 length is 14 residues. Germline-derived CDR1 and CDR2 are MNHEY and SMNVEV (reference sequence).